This is a list of T cell receptor beta chains from one sample in a study of blood T cell repertoires in COVID-19. Using immunoSEQ multiplex PCR, the repertoire was profiled, and TCRdb retains in-frame clones only, with some absent. Of over 85,000 clones in the sample, around nine tenths are singletons; the top ten hold over 15%. The sequencing sample was made of peripheral blood. The receptors here all came from a human donor in a cohort sampled during active COVID-19. CDR3s include the opening cysteine and the closing phenylalanine or tryptophan. Fields, in order: D gene, V gene, clone size, J gene, CDR3 DNA, CDR3 protein. A D gene is named only where the DNA matches it firmly. The size entry is marked missing in some rows and otherwise reads once, few, many or a size class.

>.|TRBV7-2|.|TRBJ2-7
TGTGCCAGCAGCACGAGCCGGGGTAACGAGCAGTACTTC
CASSTSRGNEQYF
>TRBD1|TRBV4-3|.|TRBJ1-6
TGCGCCAGCAGCCAGGAGCCGGGACAGGGATGGTCACCCCTCCACTTT
CASSQEPGQGWSPLHF
>.|TRBV7-3|.|TRBJ1-1
TGTGCCAGCAGCTTAACGGCTGTGGACACTGAAGCTTTCTTT
CASSLTAVDTEAFF
>TRBD1|TRBV19|.|TRBJ2-7
TGTGCCAGTAGTCCTGGGACAGGGGAAGATGGGCAGTACTTC
CASSPGTGEDGQYF
>.|TRBV7-7|.|TRBJ2-5
TGTGCTAGCAGCCCCGGGATGAAAGAGACCCAGTACTTC
CASSPGMKETQYF
>TRBD1|TRBV24-1|.|TRBJ2-2
TGTGCCACCAGTGATGCCCGACAGGGGGCCGTAACCGGGGAGCTGTTTTTT
CATSDARQGAVTGELFF
>TRBD1|TRBV6-5|.|TRBJ1-2
TGTGCCAGCAGTTACCGGGACAGGGGGCAGTTTGGCTACACCTTC
CASSYRDRGQFGYTF
>TRBD2|TRBV5-1|.|TRBJ2-3
TGCGCCAGCAGCTGGGGAAGACTAGCGGATTTCACAGATACGCAGTATTTT
CASSWGRLADFTDTQYF
>.|TRBV10-3|.|TRBJ1-1
TGTGCCATCAGCCTTAGCCACCCGAACACTGAAGCTTTCTTT
CAISLSHPNTEAFF
>TRBD2|TRBV7-3|.|TRBJ2-7
TGTGCCAGCAGCTTTAGCGGGAAACCCTACGAGCAGTACTTC
CASSFSGKPYEQYF
>.|TRBV30|.|TRBJ2-7
TGTGCCTGGAGTGTCTGGAGCGAGCAGTACTTC
CAWSVWSEQYF
>TRBD2|TRBV24-1|.|TRBJ2-1
TGTGCCACCAGTGATTTTGGGACTAGCGGGAGGACTTACCGCCAGGGAGACAATGAGCAGTTCTTC
CATSDFGTSGRTYRQGDNEQFF
>.|TRBV6-1|.|TRBJ2-1
TGTGCCAGCAGTGAAAACAGAAAGCAGTTCTTC
CASSENRKQFF
>.|TRBV9|.|TRBJ2-2
TGTGCCAGCGAGAGGACCGGGGAGCTGTTTTTT
CASERTGELFF
>TRBD1|TRBV2|once|TRBJ2-5
TGTGCCAGCAGGCGGAGTGGGACAGTCGAAGAGACCCAGTACTTC
CASRRSGTVEETQYF
>.|TRBV5-8|once|TRBJ2-7
TGTGCCAGCAGTTTCGTTGGGAGGCGCTACGAGCAGTACTTC
CASSFVGRRYEQYF
>TRBD1|TRBV19|.|TRBJ1-2
TGTGCCAGTAGTATCGGGACAGTAGTCTATGGCTACACCTTC
CASSIGTVVYGYTF
>.|TRBV21-1|.|TRBJ2-3
TGTGCCAGCAGCAAAGAGTTACAGGCTAACACAGATACGCAGTATTTT
CASSKELQANTDTQYF
>TRBD1|TRBV28|.|TRBJ1-4
TGTGCCAGCAGTTCCCTCTATCGACAGGGGGAGGAAAAACTGTTTTTT
CASSSLYRQGEEKLFF
>TRBD1|TRBV7-9|once|TRBJ2-7
TGTGCCAGCACCGGGGGGACAGGGTCCTACGAGCAGTACTTC
CASTGGTGSYEQYF
>TRBD1|TRBV11-2|.|TRBJ2-7
TGTGCCAGCAGCGCCTCTCCAGGGGGCCACGAGCAGTACTTC
CASSASPGGHEQYF
>.|TRBV6-2/TRBV6-3|.|TRBJ1-6
TGTGCCAGCAGTTTTCCGGGCTACGGGGATTCACCCCTCCACTTT
CASSFPGYGDSPLHF
>.|TRBV11-2|.|TRBJ1-2
TGTGCCAGCAGCGCTGGCAGGGGATGGGATGGCTACACCTTC
CASSAGRGWDGYTF
>.|TRBV6-5|.|TRBJ1-3
TGTGCCAGCAGTTACTCGTTCAGGGCCTCTGGAAACACCATATATTTT
CASSYSFRASGNTIYF
>TRBD1|TRBV24-1|few|TRBJ2-1
TGTGCCACCAGTGACCGATTAAGACCGGGACAGAAGATCATCAATGAGCAGTTCTTC
CATSDRLRPGQKIINEQFF
>TRBD1|TRBV7-8|.|TRBJ1-5
TGTGCCAGCAGCCCCGGGACAGAAAATCAGCCCCAGCATTTT
CASSPGTENQPQHF
>.|TRBV3-1/TRBV3-2|once|TRBJ1-2
TGTGCCAGCAGCCAAGGAGGCAGAGACTACACCTTC
CASSQGGRDYTF
>TRBD2|TRBV5-4|.|TRBJ2-4
TGTGCCAGCAGCGGGGGGGCGAATAGCGGGAGGTGGTACTTC
CASSGGANSGRWYF
>TRBD2|TRBV7-8|.|TRBJ2-7
TGTGCCAGCAAGATTAGCGGGAGTTACGAGCAGTACTTC
CASKISGSYEQYF
>.|TRBV7-2|.|TRBJ1-4
TGTGCCAGCAGCGAGGGCCCTAATGAAAAACTGTTTTTT
CASSEGPNEKLFF
>TRBD1|TRBV2|.|TRBJ2-2
TGTGCCAGCAGTGCAACAGGGGGTGCGAACACCGGGGAGCTGTTTTTT
CASSATGGANTGELFF
>TRBD2|TRBV6-5|.|TRBJ2-3
TGTGCCAGCTCGGGACTAGTGCTGGATACGCAGTATTTT
CASSGLVLDTQYF
>.|TRBV6-5|.|TRBJ1-6
TGTGCCAGCAGTTACTCTAAACTGTATAATTCACCCCTCCACTTT
CASSYSKLYNSPLHF
>TRBD2|TRBV11-2|.|TRBJ2-5
TGTGCCAGCAGCTTAGACCGACTAGCGGGGGTGGGTGGGACCCAGTACTTC
CASSLDRLAGVGGTQYF
>TRBD2|TRBV19|.|TRBJ2-5
TGTGCCAGTAGTATGGAGGGAGGGCGAGAGACCCAGTACTTC
CASSMEGGRETQYF
>.|TRBV9|.|TRBJ2-7
TGTGCCAGCAGCGCCCAATACAGGGCCCACGAGCAGTACTTC
CASSAQYRAHEQYF